A single sample gave rise to the 2 T cell receptor beta chains below, sequenced in a study of T-cell memory formation after mild COVID-19. TCRdb analysed the 5' RACE reads with MiXCR anew, one entry per CDR3 protein. The repertoire includes 450,000 to 650,000 distinct CDR3 sequences, about a fifth of them detected once, and under 15% sits in the top ten. Sequenced input: PBMCs or a T cell subset sorted from them (not recorded which). The receptor set was obtained from an adult woman who had mild COVID-19 (a few samples of this study predate the infection). Cell type and time point are not known.

The table lists this clonotype with a few counts. The rearrangement links TRBV7-9 to TRBJ2-7; D unclear. This CDR3 contains 14 residues. V was clipped by 5 bases and J by 3 bases, with 14 bases between them. The germline V gene encodes CDR1 SEHNR and CDR2 FQNEAQ (reference sequence). This chain's CDR3 is CASSVDVILYEQYF. The DNA of the CDR3 is TGTGCCAGCAGCGTTGACGTGATTCTCTACGAGCAGTACTTC.

The chain has TRBV25-1 and TRBJ1-5; D gene unclear. Between the trimmed V and J ends, which lost 2 bases and 6 bases, there was a span of 14 bases. The CDR3 is made up of 15 amino acids. Germline CDR1 is MGHDK and CDR2 is SYGVNS. CDR3 protein: CASSEKDWGSQPQHF. For the CDR3, the DNA is TGTGCCAGCAGTGAAAAGGATTGGGGTAGTCAGCCCCAGCATTTT.